This T cell receptor beta chain was identified in a study of monozygotic twins with cystic fibrosis. Regarding the study as a whole: No link emerged between shared CDR3 counts and age, concordance or severity. V usage most resembled the co-twin in 13 of 16 pairs. Nucleotide-identical clonotype sharing was significantly higher within monozygotic CF twin pairs than between unrelated CF individuals.

The V and J ends lost 5 bases and 1 base respectively, with 11 bases between them. Germline V gene data show CDR1 as MNHEY and CDR2 as SVGAGI. The length of the CDR3 is 15 residues. The assay was immunoSEQ multiplex PCR, and TCRdb's table has in-frame clones only and misses some. The sample includes about 24,000 clones, around 93% of them seen just once. In the case of this clone: Its antigen is still unknown.

The material sequenced was blood. This clonotype originated in a girl aged 2-10 years with cystic fibrosis. The chain has TRBV6-5 and TRBJ2-2; D tentatively fits TRBD1 or TRBD2 (5 bases each). CDR3 amino acids: CASSIGTVNTGELFF. The CDR3 DNA is TGTGCCAGCAGTATAGGGACCGTGAACACCGGGGAGCTGTTTTTT.